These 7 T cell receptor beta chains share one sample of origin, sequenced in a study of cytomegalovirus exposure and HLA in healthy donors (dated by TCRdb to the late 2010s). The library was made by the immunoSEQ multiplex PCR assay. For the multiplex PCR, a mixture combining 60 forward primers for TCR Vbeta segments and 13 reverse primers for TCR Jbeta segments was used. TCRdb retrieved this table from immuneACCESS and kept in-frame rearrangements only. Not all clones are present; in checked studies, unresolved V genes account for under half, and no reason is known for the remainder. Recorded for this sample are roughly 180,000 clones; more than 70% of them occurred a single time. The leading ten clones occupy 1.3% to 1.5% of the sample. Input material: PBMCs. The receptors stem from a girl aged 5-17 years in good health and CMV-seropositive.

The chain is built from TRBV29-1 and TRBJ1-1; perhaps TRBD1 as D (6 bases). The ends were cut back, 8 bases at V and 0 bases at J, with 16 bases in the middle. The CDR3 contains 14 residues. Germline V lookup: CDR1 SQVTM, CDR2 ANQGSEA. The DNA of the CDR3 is TGCAGCTCACGGGGGGGGGCGTTGAACACTGAAGCTTTCTTT. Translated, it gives CSSRGGALNTEAFF.

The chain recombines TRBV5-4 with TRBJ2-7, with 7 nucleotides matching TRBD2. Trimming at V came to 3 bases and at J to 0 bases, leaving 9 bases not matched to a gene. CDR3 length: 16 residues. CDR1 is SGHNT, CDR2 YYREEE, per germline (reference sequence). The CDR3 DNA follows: TGTGCCAGCAGCTCCGCGCGGGAGCGGTCCTCCTACGAGCAGTACTTC. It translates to CASSSARERSSYEQYF. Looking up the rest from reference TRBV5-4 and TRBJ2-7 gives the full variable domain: ETGVTQSPTHLIKTRGQQVTLRCSSQSGHNTVSWYQQALGQGPQFIFQYYREEENGRGNFPPRFSGLQFPNYSSELNVNALELDDSALYLCASSSARERSSYEQYFGPGTRLTVT.

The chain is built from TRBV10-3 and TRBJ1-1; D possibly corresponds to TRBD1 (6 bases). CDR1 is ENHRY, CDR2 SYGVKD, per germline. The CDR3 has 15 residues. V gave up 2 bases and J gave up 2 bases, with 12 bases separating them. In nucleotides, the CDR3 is TGTGCCATCAGTGAGGGGGGACACCCCAACACTGAAGCTTTCTTT. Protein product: CAISEGGHPNTEAFF.

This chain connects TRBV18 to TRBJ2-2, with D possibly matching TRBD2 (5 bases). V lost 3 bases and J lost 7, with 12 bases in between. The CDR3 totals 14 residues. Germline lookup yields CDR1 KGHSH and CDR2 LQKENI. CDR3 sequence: CASSPRGIGGELFF. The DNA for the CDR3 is TGTGCCAGCTCACCTCGGGGAATTGGCGGGGAGCTGTTTTTT. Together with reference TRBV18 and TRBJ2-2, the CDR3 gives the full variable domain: NAGVMQNPRHLVRRRGQEARLRCSPMKGHSHVYWYRQLPEEGLKFMVYLQKENIIDESGMPKERFSAEFPKEGPSILRIQQVVRGDSAAYFCASSPRGIGGELFFGEGSRLTVL.

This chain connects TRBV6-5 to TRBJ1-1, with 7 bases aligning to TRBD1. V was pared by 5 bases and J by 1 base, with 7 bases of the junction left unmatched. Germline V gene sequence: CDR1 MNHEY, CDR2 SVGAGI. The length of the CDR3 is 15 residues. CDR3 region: CASSPDGTANTEAFF. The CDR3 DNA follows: TGTGCCAGCAGTCCCGACGGGACAGCGAACACTGAAGCTTTCTTT.

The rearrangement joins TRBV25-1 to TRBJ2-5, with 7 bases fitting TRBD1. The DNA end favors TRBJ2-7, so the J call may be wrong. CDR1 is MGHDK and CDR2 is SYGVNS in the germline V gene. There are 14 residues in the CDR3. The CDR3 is CASSVGQGAYEQYF. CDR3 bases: TGTGCCAGCAGTGTAGGGCAGGGGGCCTACGAGCAGTACTTC.

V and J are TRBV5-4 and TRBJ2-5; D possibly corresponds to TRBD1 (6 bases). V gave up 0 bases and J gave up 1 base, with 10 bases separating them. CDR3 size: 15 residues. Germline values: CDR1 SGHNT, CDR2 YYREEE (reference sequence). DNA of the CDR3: TGTGCCAGCAGCTTGGCTGGGGGCCTCCAAGAGACCCAGTACTTC. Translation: CASSLAGGLQETQYF.